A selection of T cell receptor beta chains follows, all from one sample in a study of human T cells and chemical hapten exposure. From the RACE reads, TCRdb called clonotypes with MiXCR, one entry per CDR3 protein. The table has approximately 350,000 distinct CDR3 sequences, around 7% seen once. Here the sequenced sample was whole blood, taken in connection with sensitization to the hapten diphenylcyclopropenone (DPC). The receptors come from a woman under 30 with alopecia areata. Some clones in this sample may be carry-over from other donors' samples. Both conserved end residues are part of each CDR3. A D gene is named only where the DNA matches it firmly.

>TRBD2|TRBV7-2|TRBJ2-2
CASSLSSVRLAGGIPRELFF
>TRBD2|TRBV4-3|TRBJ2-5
CASSQGIQRGGGETQYF
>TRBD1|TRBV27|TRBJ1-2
CASSPRTGGRYGYTF
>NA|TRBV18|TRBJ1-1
CASSPRGQTNTEAFF
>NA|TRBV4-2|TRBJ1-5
CASSQNGGNQPQHF
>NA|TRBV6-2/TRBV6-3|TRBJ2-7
CASSVRRSRDWEWEQYF
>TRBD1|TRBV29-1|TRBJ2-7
CSVEDRDRGYEQYF
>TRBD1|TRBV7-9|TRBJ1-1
CASSLRTGNTEAFF
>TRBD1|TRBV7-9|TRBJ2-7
CASSSRTGSPYEQYF
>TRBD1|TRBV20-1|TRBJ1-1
CSSKRGRDTEAFF
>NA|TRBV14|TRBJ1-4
CASSRLTGDRGGEKLFF
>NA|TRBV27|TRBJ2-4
CASSLERVGNIQYF
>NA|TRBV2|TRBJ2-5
CASSIQETQYF
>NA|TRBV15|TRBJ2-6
CATSRDFRGANVLTF
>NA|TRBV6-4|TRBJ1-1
CASSYTPNTEAFF
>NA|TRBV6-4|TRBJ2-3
CASSDSERPAQYF
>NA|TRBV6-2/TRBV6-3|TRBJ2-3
CASGSGDTQYF
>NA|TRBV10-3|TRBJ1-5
CAIRAGLEGNQPQHF
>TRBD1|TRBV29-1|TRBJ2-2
CSVHRGTGELFF
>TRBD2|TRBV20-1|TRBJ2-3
CSAPGTSGSSTDTQYF
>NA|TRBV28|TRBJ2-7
CASSFYNSPYEQYF
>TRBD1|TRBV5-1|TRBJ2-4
CASSAGQGAGIQYF
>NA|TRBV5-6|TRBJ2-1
CASSWTAYNEQFF
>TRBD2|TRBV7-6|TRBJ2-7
CASSLTPAGGDFHEQYF
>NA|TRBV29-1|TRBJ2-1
CSVEGTYNEQFF
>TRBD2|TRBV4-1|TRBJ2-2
CASSGLAGGLGTGELFF
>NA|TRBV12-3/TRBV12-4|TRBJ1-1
CASSPRPNTEAFF
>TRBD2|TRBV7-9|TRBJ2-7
CASSPTSGGLRYEQYF
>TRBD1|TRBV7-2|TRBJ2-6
CASSSGTGTGANVLTF
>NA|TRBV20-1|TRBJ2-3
CSARISGTDTQYF
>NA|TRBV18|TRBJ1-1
CASSIGQNTEAFF
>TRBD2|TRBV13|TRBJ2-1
CASSPGTTNNEQFF
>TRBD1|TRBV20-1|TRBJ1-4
CSARPTGVGTEKLFF